This T cell receptor beta chain was obtained from a study of OX40 agonist ivuxolimab in advanced cancers. Study-level information: Ivuxolimab was delivered to patients intravenously every 2 weeks at doses spanning 0.01 to 10 mg/kg. The study enrolled dose-escalation patients with hepatocellular carcinoma, melanoma, renal cell or head and neck cancer.

The CDR3 consists of 15 residues. The V gene lost 1 base and the J gene lost 6 bases, with 13 bases spanning the gap. Germline V gene sequence: CDR1 SGHTA, CDR2 FQGNSA. A remark on this clone: Its target is unknown.

Assay used: immunoSEQ multiplex PCR; TCRdb lists only in-frame clones, some missing. The sample lists about 24,000 clones, 79% occurring once. The study's findings and limits: Doses of 0.1 to 3.0 mg/kg were accompanied by clonal expansion of CD4+ and CD8+ blood T cells by week 6. Average numbers of expanded clones were greater in CD8+ T cells than in CD4+.

This rearrangement joins TRBV7-2 to TRBJ1-5; a possible D gene is TRBD1 (6 bases). The clonotype originates from an adult with an advanced solid tumor such as melanoma, head and neck, liver or kidney cancer. This sample comprised CD4+ or CD8+ T cells sorted from blood, obtained in a trial of the OX40 agonist ivuxolimab. CDR3 nucleotides: TGTGCCAGCAGCTTAGGGGATCAGGGGACTCAGCCCCAGCATTTT. Translating gives CASSLGDQGTQPQHF.